These 20 T cell receptor beta chains originate from one sample sequenced in a study of T cell changes during pregnancy in multiple sclerosis. Profiling relied on immunoSEQ multiplex PCR, and the TCRdb table lists in-frame clones only, not all of them. The sample lists about 97,000 clones, more than 90% occurring once. The sequencing used peripheral blood, collected in the second trimester of pregnancy. These receptors originate from a female donor with multiple sclerosis, enrolled in a pregnancy study.

Only one count was recorded for this clone. The chain carries TRBV2 and TRBJ2-7; tentative D call: TRBD1 (6 bases). The CDR3 is 13 residues long. Per germline, CDR1 SNHLY and CDR2 FYNNEI. V lost 5 bases and J lost 3, with 11 bases in between. CDR3 residues: CASSTTGIYEQYF. In DNA, the CDR3 is TGTGCCAGCAGTACCACAGGGATCTACGAGCAGTACTTC.

The chain recombines TRBV5-1 with TRBJ1-1; 7 bases map to TRBD1. CDR3 size: 14 residues. J was trimmed by 1 base and V by 5 bases; bases with no gene match: 5. Per germline, CDR1 SGHRS and CDR2 YFSETQ. The CDR3 DNA sequence: TGCGCCAGCAGTGCGGACAGGAGGAACACTGAAGCTTTCTTT. It is translated as CASSADRRNTEAFF.

The V call is TRBV28, the J call TRBJ2-7; 7 positions match TRBD1. The CDR3 is 15 amino acids. With 2 bases clipped from V and 3 bases from J, the junction kept 7 bases outside the gene matches. Germline CDR1 is MDHEN and CDR2 is SYDVKM. As DNA, the CDR3 is TGTGCCAGCAGTTTAGTCGGACAGGAGGTCTACGAGCAGTACTTC. Encoded protein: CASSLVGQEVYEQYF.

J is TRBJ2-1 and V is TRBV9; 9 nucleotides line up with TRBD1. The CDR3 covers 14 residues. The J segment lost 7 bases and the V segment lost 2 bases, leaving 4 bases of the junction unmatched. Per the germline V gene, CDR1 is SGDLS and CDR2 is YYNGEE. CDR3 protein: CASSVTGGRNEQFF. In DNA form, the CDR3 reads TGTGCCAGCAGCGTTACAGGGGGCCGGAATGAGCAGTTCTTC.

In DNA, the CDR3 is TGCGCCAGCAGTCCCCTTCCCTTTAGCTCCTACGAGCAGTACTTC. Its protein product is CASSPLPFSSYEQYF. V is TRBV5-1 and J is TRBJ2-7, with D unclear. Trimming removed 5 bases from V and 0 bases from J, with 15 bases in between. Germline V CDR1 and CDR2: SGHRS, YFSETQ. The CDR3 extends over 15 amino acids. The full variable domain, completed using reference TRBV5-1 and TRBJ2-7, is KAGVTQTPRYLIKTRGQQVTLSCSPISGHRSVSWYQQTPGQGLQFLFEYFSETQRNKGNFPGRFSGRQFSNSRSEMNVSTLELGDSALYLCASSPLPFSSYEQYFGPGTRLTVT.

V is TRBV28 and J is TRBJ2-7; no definite D call. V was shortened by 5 bases and J by 2 bases, with 10 bases between the two germline ends. The CDR3 is made up of 13 amino acids. The germline V gene has CDR1 MDHEN and CDR2 SYDVKM. CDR3: CASSTLLPYEQYF. CDR3 DNA: TGTGCCAGCAGTACCCTCCTACCCTACGAGCAGTACTTC. Full variable domain (outside the CDR3, taken from reference TRBV28 and TRBJ2-7): DVKVTQSSRYLVKRTGEKVFLECVQDMDHENMFWYRQDPGLGLRLIYFSYDVKMKEKGDIPEGYSVSREKKERFSLILESASTNQTSMYLCASSTLLPYEQYFGPGTRLTVT.

This sequence joins TRBV7-2 and TRBJ2-7, with D unclear. The germline V gene has CDR1 SGHTA and CDR2 FQGNSA. V lost 1 base, J lost 3 bases, and 7 bases lay in between. This CDR3 is 13 amino acids long. The CDR3 region has the DNA TGTGCCAGCAGCTTAGTGGTTAGCTACGAGCAGTACTTC. This sequence encodes CASSLVVSYEQYF.

This sequence joins TRBV19 and TRBJ2-7; TRBD1 matches at 8 bases. The CDR3 extends over 14 amino acids. Germline lookup yields CDR1 LNHDA and CDR2 SQIVND (reference sequence). V lost 6 bases to trimming and J lost 0 bases; unmatched junction nucleotides: 4. This CDR3 reads CASSRDRSSYEQYF. CDR3 coding DNA: TGTGCCAGTAGCCGGGACAGGAGCTCCTACGAGCAGTACTTC.

This rearrangement joins TRBV28 to TRBJ1-1; D unresolved. The V and J ends lost 5 bases and 10 bases respectively, with 32 bases between them. The CDR3 is made up of 18 amino acids. Germline lookup yields CDR1 MDHEN and CDR2 SYDVKM. This CDR3 reads CASSLTRNLRASWGRAFF. CDR3 nucleotide sequence: TGTGCCAGCAGTCTAACACGAAATTTGAGGGCCTCGTGGGGTCGAGCTTTCTTT.

The chain couples TRBV27 to TRBJ2-1; D not resolved. V gave up 3 bases and J gave up 12 bases, with 15 bases separating them. From germline, CDR1 is MNHEY and CDR2 SMNVEV (reference sequence). CDR3 length equals 13 residues. CDR3: CASSFQLPKRQFF. In DNA form, the CDR3 reads TGTGCCAGCAGTTTCCAACTACCCAAAAGGCAGTTCTTC.

The chain joins TRBV7-9 to TRBJ2-7; TRBD2 aligns across 9 bases. The ends lost 5 bases at V and 1 base at J; junction bases unmatched: 6. The V gene's germline CDR1 is SEHNR and CDR2 FQNEAQ (reference sequence). This CDR3 contains 15 residues. CDR3 sequence (DNA): TGTGCCAGCAGCACCCGGACTAGCGAGTCCTACGAGCAGTACTTC. As protein: CASSTRTSESYEQYF.

A few counts support this clone. CDR3 in DNA: TGCAGCGTTGCGGGGGGACTAGCGGGGAGAGAGACCCAGTACTTC. Amino acid sequence: CSVAGGLAGRETQYF. This chain connects TRBV29-1 to TRBJ2-5, with TRBD2 identical over 13 bases. V dropped 4 bases and J dropped 4; count of bases not matched to a gene: 6. Germline CDR1 reads SQVTM; CDR2 reads ANQGSEA. The CDR3 sequence is 15 residues long.

V usage is TRBV7-9 and J usage is TRBJ2-2; D is unclear. CDR1 is SEHNR and CDR2 is FQNEAQ in the germline V gene (reference sequence). The CDR3 covers 14 residues. Trimming took 5 bases from V and 0 from J, leaving 7 bases between them. DNA of the CDR3: TGTGCCAGCAGCCCCCATGCGAACACCGGGGAGCTGTTTTTT. This codes for CASSPHANTGELFF.

The rearrangement uses TRBV30 and TRBJ2-2, with 10 bases lining up with TRBD2. CDR1 GTSNPN and CDR2 SVGIG come from the germline V gene (reference sequence). The CDR3 consists of 14 residues. Trimming took 5 bases from V and 3 from J; bases not matched to a gene: 3. The CDR3 protein is CAWGLAGDTGELFF. The CDR3 DNA sequence: TGTGCCTGGGGGCTAGCGGGAGACACCGGGGAGCTGTTTTTT. The full variable domain, rest sourced from reference TRBV30 and TRBJ2-2, is SQTIHQWPATLVQPVGSPLSLECTVEGTSNPNLYWYRQAAGRGLQLLFYSVGIGQISSEVPQNLSASRPQDRQFILSSKKLLLSDSGFYLCAWGLAGDTGELFFGEGSRLTVL.

This clone was counted a single time. The V gene is TRBV19, the J gene TRBJ1-4, with TRBD1 matching over 9 bases. The CDR3 is made up of 17 amino acids. Per the germline V gene, CDR1 is LNHDA and CDR2 is SQIVND (reference sequence). Trimming took 3 bases from V and 3 from J; bases not matched to a gene: 8. DNA for the CDR3: TGTGCCAGTAGTATGGGACAGGGATTGGTAGCTAATGAAAAACTGTTTTTT. Protein sequence: CASSMGQGLVANEKLFF. The whole variable domain, remainder taken from reference TRBV19 and TRBJ1-4, is DGGITQSPKYLFRKEGQNVTLSCEQNLNHDAMYWYRQDPGQGLRLIYYSQIVNDFQKGDIAEGYSVSREKKESFPLTVTSAQKNPTAFYLCASSMGQGLVANEKLFFGSGTQLSVL.

The rearrangement joins TRBV19 to TRBJ2-2, with a possible D match to TRBD2 (5 bases). The V gene's germline CDR1 is LNHDA and CDR2 SQIVND (reference sequence). The ends were cut back, 10 bases at V and 10 bases at J, with 10 bases in the middle. The CDR3 spans 10 residues. The CDR3 loop is CATGLEELFF. The CDR3 bases are TGTGCCACCGGACTCGAGGAGCTGTTTTTT.

The rearrangement links TRBV2 to TRBJ2-5; weak D call: TRBD2 (5 bases). Trimming took 7 bases from V and 4 from J, leaving 16 bases between them. The CDR3 has 14 amino acids. From germline, CDR1 is SNHLY and CDR2 FYNNEI. This CDR3 reads CASKRGPGGETQYF. The DNA for the CDR3 is TGTGCCAGCAAGAGAGGGCCGGGTGGAGAGACCCAGTACTTC.

This clone was detected once. The gene calls are TRBV19 and TRBJ2-5; TRBD1 is a possible D gene (6 bases). Germline V gene sequence: CDR1 LNHDA, CDR2 SQIVND (reference sequence). The length of the CDR3 is 13 residues. The germline V and J ends were trimmed by 7 bases and 1 base, with 10 bases remaining between them. The CDR3 loop is CASNDRIQETQYF. The CDR3, as DNA: TGTGCCAGTAATGACAGGATCCAAGAGACCCAGTACTTC.

This sequence joins TRBV7-2 and TRBJ2-7; 7 positions agree with TRBD1. V shed 6 bases, J shed 2 bases, and the junction held 7 bases outside the gene matches. This CDR3 has 14 residues. The germline V gene has CDR1 SGHTA and CDR2 FQGNSA. The CDR3 spells CASRPPGQPYEQYF. CDR3 DNA sequence: TGTGCCAGCAGGCCCCCGGGACAGCCCTACGAGCAGTACTTC.

The genes are TRBV2 and TRBJ2-1; 7 bases match TRBD2. The CDR3 has 15 amino acids. The trim removed 8 bases at V and 1 base at J, leaving 8 bases unmatched. Germline V gene data show CDR1 as SNHLY and CDR2 as FYNNEI. CDR3: CASRVGGSSYNEQFF. The CDR3 bases are TGTGCCAGCCGGGTGGGAGGGAGTTCCTACAATGAGCAGTTCTTC.